The 8 T cell receptor beta chains below were found in one sample sequenced in a study of Ad26.COV2.S vaccination and SARS-CoV-2 variants. Treatment noted: over 15 received Ad26.COV2.S at low or high dose, single or two shots; roughly five received placebo; per-sample allocation not given. Material that was analyzed had been drawn on day 63 after the first vaccine or placebo injection. Libraries were prepared by immunoSEQ multiplex PCR; TCRdb keeps only in-frame clonotypes and omits some of them. The table includes around 340,000 clones, 75% to 90% detected once. The starting material was peripheral blood, obtained in a trial of Ad26.COV2.S vaccine versus placebo. Receptor source: a person aged 18-65 years who received the Ad26.COV2.S COVID-19 vaccine or a placebo.

The chain joins TRBV28 to TRBJ1-5, with 7 nucleotides matching TRBD1. With 5 bases clipped from V and 4 bases from J, the junction kept 5 bases outside the gene matches. CDR3 length: 14 amino acids. Germline CDR1 is MDHEN and CDR2 is SYDVKM. CDR3 residues: CASSTGTENQPQHF. The CDR3 DNA sequence: TGTGCCAGCAGTACCGGGACAGAAAATCAGCCCCAGCATTTT. Filled out from reference TRBV28 and TRBJ1-5, the complete variable domain reads DVKVTQSSRYLVKRTGEKVFLECVQDMDHENMFWYRQDPGLGLRLIYFSYDVKMKEKGDIPEGYSVSREKKERFSLILESASTNQTSMYLCASSTGTENQPQHFGDGTRLSIL.

The J gene is TRBJ1-4, the V gene TRBV10-3, with 8 bases aligning to TRBD1. CDR3 size: 17 residues. V lost 11 bases, J lost 5 bases, and 19 bases stayed unmatched. In germline, CDR1 is ENHRY, CDR2 SYGVKD. In DNA, the CDR3 is TGTGCCTCATGGACAGGGAGGAGTGGCCACCTGAATGAAAAACTGTTTTTT. This codes for CASWTGRSGHLNEKLFF.

V and J are TRBV11-2 and TRBJ2-2; 13 nucleotides match TRBD2. Germline CDR1 and CDR2: SGHAT and FQNNGV. The CDR3 runs to 16 residues. V gave up 6 bases and J gave up 8 bases; unmatched junction bases: 9. CDR3 protein: CASRNVWTSGRGELFF. CDR3 coding DNA: TGTGCCAGCAGAAATGTCTGGACTAGCGGGAGAGGGGAGCTGTTTTTT. Using reference TRBV11-2 and TRBJ2-2 for the parts outside the CDR3, the full variable domain is EAGVAQSPRYKIIEKRQSVAFWCNPISGHATLYWYQQILGQGPKLLIQFQNNGVVDDSQLPKDRFSAERLKGVDSTLKIQPAKLEDSAVYLCASRNVWTSGRGELFFGEGSRLTVL.

The chain employs TRBV4-1 and TRBJ1-5; no clear D. Germline CDR1 is MGHRA and CDR2 is YSYEKL. The V end was cut by 0 bases, the J end by 7 bases, with 7 bases between. This CDR3 region has 13 residues. The CDR3 DNA follows: TGCGCCAGCAGCCAAGATGGTCCACAGCCCCAGCATTTT. Translation gives CASSQDGPQPQHF.

This clone has a single count. The gene calls are TRBV7-9 and TRBJ1-1, with TRBD1 identical over 7 bases. The V gene's germline CDR1 is SEHNR and CDR2 FQNEAQ (reference sequence). The CDR3 has 15 residues. With 5 bases clipped from V and 0 bases from J, the junction kept 6 bases outside the gene matches. For the CDR3, the DNA is TGTGCCAGCAGCCCACCGACAGGGTTGAACACTGAAGCTTTCTTT. It specifies CASSPPTGLNTEAFF.

Only one count was recorded for this clone. The chain uses TRBV11-2 and TRBJ2-4, with 8 nucleotides matching TRBD1. The CDR3 sequence is 13 residues long. The V segment lost 4 bases and the J segment 7 bases; nucleotides outside the gene matches: 3. Germline CDR1 SGHAT, CDR2 FQNNGV. CDR3 protein: CASSSDRVNIQYF. In nucleotides, the CDR3 is TGTGCCAGCAGCTCGGACAGGGTGAACATTCAGTACTTC. Drawing the rest from reference TRBV11-2 and TRBJ2-4, the complete variable domain is EAGVAQSPRYKIIEKRQSVAFWCNPISGHATLYWYQQILGQGPKLLIQFQNNGVVDDSQLPKDRFSAERLKGVDSTLKIQPAKLEDSAVYLCASSSDRVNIQYFGAGTRLSVL.

Regarding this clone: A read error may produce the germline difference seen at one junction end. J is TRBJ1-1 and V is TRBV7-9; D is ambiguous. The V gene's germline CDR1 is SEHNR and CDR2 FQNEAQ (reference sequence). CDR3 size: 9 residues. The CDR3 sequence is CASSPFYLF. The CDR3 DNA sequence: TGTGCCAGCAGCCCCTTTTACCTCTTT.

This chain joins TRBV10-3 and TRBJ2-1; D tentatively reads TRBD1 or TRBD2 (5 bases each). Trimming left V 5 bases short and J 4 bases short, with 18 bases between. Germline loops: CDR1 ENHRY, CDR2 SYGVKD. The CDR3 contains 16 residues. CDR3 region: CAISPSLGAVYNEQFF. Here the CDR3 DNA reads TGTGCCATCAGTCCCTCCCTCGGGGCGGTATACAATGAGCAGTTCTTC.